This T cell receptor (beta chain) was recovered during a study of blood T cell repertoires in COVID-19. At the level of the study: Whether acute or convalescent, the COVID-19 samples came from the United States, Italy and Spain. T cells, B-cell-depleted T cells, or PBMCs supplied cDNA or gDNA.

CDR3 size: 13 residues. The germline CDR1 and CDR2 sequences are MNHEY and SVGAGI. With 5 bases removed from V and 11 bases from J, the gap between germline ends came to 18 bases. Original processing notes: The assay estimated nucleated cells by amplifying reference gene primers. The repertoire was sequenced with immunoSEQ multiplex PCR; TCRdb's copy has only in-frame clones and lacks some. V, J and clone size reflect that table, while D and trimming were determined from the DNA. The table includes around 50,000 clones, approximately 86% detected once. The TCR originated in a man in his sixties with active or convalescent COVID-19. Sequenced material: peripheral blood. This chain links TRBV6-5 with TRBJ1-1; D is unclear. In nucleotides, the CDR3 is TGTGCCAGCAGTCTGCGTACGGGAGGTGAGGCTTTCTTT. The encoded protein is CASSLRTGGEAFF.